This TCR beta chain was captured in a study of tumor and adjacent non-tumor tissue in lung cancer. Study in general: Patients were aged roughly 30 to 76, around ten men and a handful of women, stage I to III.

RNA was extracted from bulk tissue without any cell sorting. The normal lung tissue was taken more than 3 cm from the tumor edge. Donors were chemotherapy-naive, newly diagnosed lung cancer surgical patients in China, August–late 2014. J lost 4 bases, V lost 8 bases, and 11 bases had no gene match. This CDR3 spans 15 amino acids. CDR1 is SQVTM, CDR2 ANQGSEA, per germline. A modified ARM-PCR protocol with three rounds of nested PCR amplified TCRbeta. TCRdb re-called the multiplex PCR reads with MiXCR, one entry per CDR3 protein. The repertoire consists of about 86,000 distinct CDR3 sequences, with 65% to 80% occurring once and the leading ten covering 21%. Study-wide results and caveats: Shorter survival was associated with higher TCR diversity in tumors.

About this clonotype itself: The antigen remains undetermined.

This TCR came from a woman aged 50 to 60 with non-small cell lung cancer. The chain recombines TRBV29-1 with TRBJ2-1; 10 bases agree with TRBD1. The sequenced material came from distant non-tumor lung tissue. The CDR3 is CSFTTGTGAYNEQFF. As DNA, the CDR3 is TGCAGCTTTACTACCGGGACAGGGGCGTACAATGAGCAGTTCTTC.